One sample yielded the 22 T cell receptor beta chains listed below, sequenced in a study of T-cell memory formation after mild COVID-19. TCRdb re-derived calls from the 5' RACE reads in MiXCR, one entry per CDR3 protein. The sample holds roughly 450,000 distinct CDR3 sequences; roughly 18% are singletons and the top ten take more than 9%. Sequences were obtained from PBMCs or a T cell subset sorted from them (not recorded which). Receptor source: an adult woman who had mild COVID-19 (a few samples of this study predate the infection). Cell type and time point are not known.

V gene TRBV15 combines with J gene TRBJ2-7, with a tentative D call TRBD1 (6 bases). CDR3 length: 14 amino acids. Trimming removed 10 bases at V and 4 bases at J, with 20 bases between. Germline V gene data show CDR1 as LNHNV and CDR2 as YYDKDF (reference sequence). CDR3 region: CAIATGTPPYEQYF. CDR3 in DNA: TGTGCCATCGCGACCGGGACACCGCCTTACGAGCAGTACTTC.

This chain joins TRBV2 and TRBJ2-7; possible D gene TRBD2, 5 bases. Germline loops: CDR1 SNHLY, CDR2 FYNNEI. The ends were cut back, 7 bases at V and 3 bases at J, with 16 bases in the middle. This CDR3 is built from 14 residues. In DNA, the CDR3 is TGTGCCAGCATGGGTGGGAGTTCGCACTACGAGCAGTACTTC. This codes for CASMGGSSHYEQYF.

The chain joins TRBV24-1 to TRBJ2-1; 7 bases match TRBD2. The J segment lost 9 bases and the V segment lost 9 bases, leaving 7 bases of the junction unmatched. Germline loops: CDR1 KGHDR, CDR2 SFDVKD. The CDR3 has 12 residues. In DNA, the CDR3 is TGTGCCACCCGGGGGGAAGTTGGTGAGCAGTTCTTC. Encoded protein: CATRGEVGEQFF.

The chain couples TRBV3-1 to TRBJ2-1; TRBD2 aligns across 10 bases. The CDR3 loop spans 14 amino acids. Germline CDR1 is LGHDT and CDR2 is YNNKEL (reference sequence). The trim removed 10 bases at V and 2 bases at J, leaving 5 bases unmatched. CDR3 DNA sequence: TGTGCCAACTCGACTAGCGGGCCCTACAATGAGCAGTTCTTC. Its translation is CANSTSGPYNEQFF.

The gene calls are TRBV7-9 and TRBJ2-1, with D perhaps matching TRBD2 (6 bases). The germline V gene has CDR1 SEHNR and CDR2 FQNEAQ (reference sequence). There are 14 residues in the CDR3. Trimming removed 6 bases at V and 1 base at J, with 10 bases between. Here the CDR3 reads CASSWGVSYNEQFF. CDR3 DNA: TGTGCCAGCAGTTGGGGGGTTTCCTACAATGAGCAGTTCTTC.

This clonotype was seen only a few times. The chain employs TRBV12-3 or TRBV12-4 and TRBJ2-3; 7 nucleotides line up with TRBD2. This CDR3 is 15 amino acids long. J was trimmed by 4 bases and V by 7 bases; bases with no gene match: 11. This CDR3 is CASTPGLRGADTQYF. The CDR3 DNA follows: TGTGCCAGCACCCCCGGACTCCGGGGGGCAGATACGCAGTATTTT.

The gene calls are TRBV3-1 and TRBJ2-1, with D perhaps matching TRBD2 (7 bases). Germline V gene lookup returns CDR1 LGHDT and CDR2 YNNKEL (reference sequence). Trimming removed 2 bases from V and 15 bases from J, with 23 bases in between. The CDR3 is made up of 15 amino acids. DNA of the CDR3: TGTGCCAGCAGCCAACAAGGACAGTACGGGGGGTTTGTGTTCTTC. Translated, it gives CASSQQGQYGGFVFF.

The V call is TRBV6-2 or TRBV6-3, the J call TRBJ2-7; D may correspond to TRBD1 or TRBD2 (5 bases each). V lost 2 bases to trimming and J lost 1 base, with 15 bases between them. From germline, CDR1 is MNHEY and CDR2 SVGEGT. This CDR3 spans 16 amino acids. The CDR3 bases are TGTGCCAGCAGTTACCTCTGGGGGAGAGGTTCCTACGAGCAGTACTTC. This gives the protein CASSYLWGRGSYEQYF.

J is TRBJ2-7 and V is TRBV3-1; 7 bases align to TRBD1. CDR1 and CDR2 (germline): LGHDT, YNNKEL (reference sequence). This CDR3 region has 17 residues. V was clipped by 4 bases and J by 1 base; unmatched bases: 13. CDR3: CASSPKFGDSASYEQYF. CDR3 DNA: TGTGCCAGCAGCCCCAAGTTTGGGGACAGTGCATCCTACGAGCAGTACTTC.

The chain couples TRBV3-1 to TRBJ2-6, with 10 bases identical to TRBD2. Trimming took 2 bases from V and 2 from J; bases not matched to a gene: 0. Germline assignment: CDR1 LGHDT and CDR2 YNNKEL (reference sequence). The CDR3 totals 16 residues. The CDR3: CASSQTSGTGANVLTF. The CDR3 coding sequence is TGTGCCAGCAGCCAAACTAGCGGGACTGGGGCCAACGTCCTGACTTTC.

V is TRBV11-3 and J is TRBJ2-3, with 8 bases identical to TRBD2. With 3 bases clipped from V and 2 bases from J, the junction kept 7 bases outside the gene matches. This CDR3 spans 16 amino acids. Germline V lookup: CDR1 SGHNT, CDR2 YENEEA. CDR3 nucleotide sequence: TGTGCCAGCAGCTTGGTTAGCGGGGCAAACACAGATACGCAGTATTTT. This sequence encodes CASSLVSGANTDTQYF.

This clonotype was recorded once. V and J are TRBV7-9 and TRBJ2-6; D is unclear. V lost 1 base and J 2 bases, leaving 9 bases between the germline ends. The germline gives CDR1 SEHNR, CDR2 FQNEAQ (reference sequence). This CDR3 is built from 16 residues. The CDR3 DNA reads TGTGCCAGCAGCTTAGATTTAGCCCCTGGGGCCAACGTCCTGACTTTC. Protein: CASSLDLAPGANVLTF.

This clonotype was counted between two and nine times. The J gene is TRBJ1-2, the V gene TRBV7-8, with D possibly matching TRBD1 (6 bases). Between the trimmed V and J ends, which lost 6 bases and 4 bases, there was a span of 12 bases. Germline CDR1 reads SGHVS; CDR2 reads FQNEAQ. The CDR3 sequence is 13 residues long. CDR3 sequence: CASRSRGGYGYTF. In DNA form, the CDR3 reads TGTGCCAGCAGGTCCAGGGGAGGCTATGGCTACACCTTC.

As DNA, the CDR3 is TGTGCCAGCGGGGGAGACTTTGGGACCCAGTACTTC. This sequence encodes CASGGDFGTQYF. This sequence joins TRBV2 and TRBJ2-5, with D possibly called TRBD1 or TRBD2 (5 bases each). V gave up 8 bases and J gave up 7 bases, with 14 bases separating them. The length of the CDR3 is 12 residues. Germline lookup yields CDR1 SNHLY and CDR2 FYNNEI.

A few counts support this clonotype. CDR3 amino acids: CASSRTDSGANVLTF. The CDR3 bases are TGTGCCAGCAGTCGGACGGACTCTGGGGCCAACGTCCTGACTTTC. The V gene is TRBV12-3 or TRBV12-4, the J gene TRBJ2-6; D remains unclear. V was pared by 5 bases and J by 0 bases, with 8 bases between. CDR3 length: 15 residues.

The chain combines TRBV7-3 with TRBJ1-1; 8 positions agree with TRBD1. Germline CDR1 reads SGHTA; CDR2 reads FQGTGA. V trimming: 5 bases; J trimming: 4 bases; junction bases outside the gene matches: 6. The CDR3 is made up of 14 amino acids. This chain's CDR3 is CASSLDREGTEAFF. The CDR3 DNA sequence: TGTGCCAGCAGCCTGGACAGGGAGGGCACTGAAGCTTTCTTT.

The chain combines TRBV20-1 with TRBJ2-1; D not resolved. The CDR3 consists of 13 residues. V was trimmed by 6 bases and J by 0 bases, leaving 9 bases between them. Germline V gene data show CDR1 as DFQATT and CDR2 as SNEGSKA (reference sequence). The CDR3 DNA reads as TGCAGTGCCCCAAGGAGCTCCTACAATGAGCAGTTCTTC. It yields the protein CSAPRSSYNEQFF.

CDR3 protein: CAASEGYEQFF. The CDR3 nucleotides are TGTGCCGCTTCGGAGGGCTATGAGCAGTTCTTC. The genes are TRBV24-1 and TRBJ2-1; D might be TRBD2 (6 bases). Trimming pared 12 bases from V and 8 bases from J, leaving 13 bases between. CDR3 length: 11 residues. From germline, CDR1 is KGHDR and CDR2 SFDVKD.

This clonotype has at least ten counts. The rearrangement joins TRBV6-2 or TRBV6-3 to TRBJ2-1; 11 positions match TRBD1. CDR1 is MNHEY, CDR2 SVGEGT, per germline. V gave up 2 bases and J gave up 8 bases; unmatched junction bases: 5. This CDR3 has 15 amino acids. This chain's CDR3 is CASSYSGQGAHEQFF. The CDR3 nucleotides are TGTGCCAGCAGTTACAGTGGACAGGGGGCCCATGAGCAGTTCTTC.

The chain recombines TRBV7-3 with TRBJ2-5; 7 positions match TRBD1. Per germline, CDR1 SGHTA and CDR2 FQGTGA. The CDR3 runs to 14 residues. Unmatched junction bases numbered 4, after V lost 2 bases and J lost 4 bases. The CDR3 nucleotides read TGTGCCAGCAGCTTAGTGGCAGGGGGAGAGACCCAGTACTTC. It encodes CASSLVAGGETQYF.

The chain joins TRBV7-9 to TRBJ2-3, with 13 bases identical to TRBD2. This CDR3 region has 14 residues. Germline CDR1 and CDR2: SEHNR and FQNEAQ (reference sequence). The junction had 3 bases not matched to a gene; V was cut back by 8 bases and J by 4 bases. CDR3 bases: TGTGCCAGCTCCACTAGCGGGAGGGCAGATACGCAGTATTTT. This gives the protein CASSTSGRADTQYF.

The rearrangement joins TRBV7-9 to TRBJ1-2; the D is unclear. The CDR3 runs 15 residues. Germline V gene sequence: CDR1 SEHNR, CDR2 FQNEAQ (reference sequence). V lost 0 bases to trimming and J lost 0 bases, with 8 bases between them. CDR3 DNA: TGTGCCAGCAGCTTAGCCAGTTTAGCTAACTATGGCTACACCTTC. The encoded protein is CASSLASLANYGYTF.